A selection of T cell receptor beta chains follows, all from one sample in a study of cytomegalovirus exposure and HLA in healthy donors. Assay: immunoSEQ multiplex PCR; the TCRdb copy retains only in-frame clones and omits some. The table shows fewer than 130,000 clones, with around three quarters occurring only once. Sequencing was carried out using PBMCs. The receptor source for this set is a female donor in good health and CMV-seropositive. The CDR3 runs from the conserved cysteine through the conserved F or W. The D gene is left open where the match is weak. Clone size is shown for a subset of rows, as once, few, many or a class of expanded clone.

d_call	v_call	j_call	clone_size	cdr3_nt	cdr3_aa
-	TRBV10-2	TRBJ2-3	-	TGCGCCAGCAGTGAGCGGCCAAAGGACCAAAGGAGGTCTGGGGGGGATACGCAGTATTTT	CASSERPKDQRRSGGDTQYF
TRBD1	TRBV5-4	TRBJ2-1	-	TGTGCCAGCAGCTTCCCGGGACAGGGGGCAATTGAGCAGTTCTTC	CASSFPGQGAIEQFF
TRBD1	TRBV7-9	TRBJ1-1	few	TGTGCCAGCAGCACAAACAGGGGGGGGGACACTGAAGCTTTCTTT	CASSTNRGGDTEAFF
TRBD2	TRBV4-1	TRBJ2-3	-	TGCGCCAGCAGCCCCGGGGGGGGGAAGGAAGATACGCAGTATTTT	CASSPGGGKEDTQYF
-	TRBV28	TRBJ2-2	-	TGTGCCAGCCGTCCAGGATACACCGGGGAGCTGTTTTTT	CASRPGYTGELFF
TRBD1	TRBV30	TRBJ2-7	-	TGTGCCTGGACAGGGTCATCCGGGACAGGGGCTCGACAGTACTTC	CAWTGSSGTGARQYF
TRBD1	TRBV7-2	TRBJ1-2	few	TGTGCCAGCAGCACTAGGGACAGGGGGCGCGGAGGCTACACCTTC	CASSTRDRGRGGYTF
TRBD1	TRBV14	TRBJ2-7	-	TGTGCCAGCAGCGTGGGACAGCGATCGTCCTACGAGCAGTACTTC	CASSVGQRSSYEQYF
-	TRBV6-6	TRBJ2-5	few	TGTGCCAGCAGTTACTTGCGGAAAGAGACCCAGTACTTC	CASSYLRKETQYF
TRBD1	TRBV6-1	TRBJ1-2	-	TGTGCCAGCAGTCCCGGGACAGGGAACTATGGCTACACCTTC	CASSPGTGNYGYTF
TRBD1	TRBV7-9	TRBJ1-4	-	TGTGCCAGCTCCATCAGGGGGACAGGGAGCGAAAAACTGTTTTTT	CASSIRGTGSEKLFF
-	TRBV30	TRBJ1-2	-	TGTGCCTGGAGTGTCCCGGGGAAGTATTACTATGGCTACACCTTC	CAWSVPGKYYYGYTF
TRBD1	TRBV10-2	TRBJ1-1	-	TGCGCCAGCAGTCGTGACAGGGGCATGAACACTGAAGCTTTCTTT	CASSRDRGMNTEAFF
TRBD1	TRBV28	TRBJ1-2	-	TGTGCCAGCAGTTTAGGGACAGGGAGCGGCTACACCTTC	CASSLGTGSGYTF
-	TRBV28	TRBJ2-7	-	TGTGCCAGCAGTTTGAGCTTCGAGCAGTACTTC	CASSLSFEQYF
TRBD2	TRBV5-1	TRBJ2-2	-	TGCGCCAGCAGCTTGGCAGCGGGAGTAGAGACCGGGGAGCTGTTTTTT	CASSLAAGVETGELFF
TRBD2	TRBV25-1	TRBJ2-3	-	TGTGCCAGCAGTAAACCGGGACTACTTACAGATACGCAGTATTTT	CASSKPGLLTDTQYF
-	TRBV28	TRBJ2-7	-	TGTGCCAGCAGTTCATCCCTCCGTGCAGGGTCCTACGAGCAGTACTTC	CASSSSLRAGSYEQYF
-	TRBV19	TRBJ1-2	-	TGTGCCAGTAGCCCAGGGAGCGGGTCCTATGGCTACACCTTC	CASSPGSGSYGYTF
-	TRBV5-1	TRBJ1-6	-	TGCGCCAGCAGACCAGACTATAATTCACCCCTCCACTTT	CASRPDYNSPLHF
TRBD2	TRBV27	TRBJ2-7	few	TGTGCCAGCAGAAACTTTAGCGGGAGTAAGAGGCAGTACTTC	CASRNFSGSKRQYF
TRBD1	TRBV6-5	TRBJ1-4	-	TGTGCCAGCACAAAGACAGGGGCCGGGGTTGAAAAACTGTTTTTT	CASTKTGAGVEKLFF
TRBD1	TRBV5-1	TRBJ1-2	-	TGCGCCAGCAGCGGAGACAGGGGGCAATTTGGCTACACCTTC	CASSGDRGQFGYTF
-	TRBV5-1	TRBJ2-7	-	TGCGCCAGCAGCTTAACAGCCTACGAGCAGTACTTC	CASSLTAYEQYF
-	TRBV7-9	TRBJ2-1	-	TGTGCCAGCAGCTTAGAACTTCCTCTATTCTTC	CASSLELPLFF
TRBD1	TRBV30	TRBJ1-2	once	TGTGCCTGGAGTAAAAGGGACAGGGGGCGCAGGATGGAGGGCTACACCTTC	CAWSKRDRGRRMEGYTF
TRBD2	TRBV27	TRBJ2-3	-	TGTGCCAGCCGCCCTAGCGGGGCCCCAGATACGCAGTATTTT	CASRPSGAPDTQYF
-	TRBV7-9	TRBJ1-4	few	TGTGCCAGCAGCTTACCAAGTGAGGGCGAAAAACTGTTTTTT	CASSLPSEGEKLFF
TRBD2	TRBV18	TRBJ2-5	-	TGTGCCAGCTCACCTCGGACTAGCGGTCAAGAGACCCAGTACTTC	CASSPRTSGQETQYF
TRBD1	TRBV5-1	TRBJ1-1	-	TGCGCCAGCAGCAGGGACAGGGAGGGCGTGAACACTGAAGCTTTCTTT	CASSRDREGVNTEAFF
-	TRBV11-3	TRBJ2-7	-	TGTGCCAGCAGCTTAGAGAGAAACTACGAGCAGTACTTC	CASSLERNYEQYF
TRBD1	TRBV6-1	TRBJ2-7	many	TGTGCCAGCAGCGCGGGACAGGGGTCCTCCTACGAGCAGTACTTC	CASSAGQGSSYEQYF
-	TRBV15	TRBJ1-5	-	TGTGCCACCAGCAGAGATCCGGGGGGCGTTTTCAATCAGCCCCAGCATTTT	CATSRDPGGVFNQPQHF
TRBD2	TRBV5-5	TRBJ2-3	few	TGTGCCAGCAGCTTGGATAGCGGGGATCTGAATACGCAGTATTTT	CASSLDSGDLNTQYF
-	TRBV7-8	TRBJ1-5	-	TGTGCCAGCAGCTCCCTGGGGGCTATGGTCCATTTT	CASSSLGAMVHF
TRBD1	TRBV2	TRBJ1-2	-	TGTGCCAGCAGTGAAGGGACAGGGTTTGGCTACACCTTC	CASSEGTGFGYTF
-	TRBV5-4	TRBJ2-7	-	TGTGCCAGCTCTTTGGGGGGAACCTACGAGCAGTACTTC	CASSLGGTYEQYF
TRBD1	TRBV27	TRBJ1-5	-	TGCGCCAGCAGTTTGGGGGCAGGGGGCAGAAACCAGCCCCAGCATTTT	CASSLGAGGRNQPQHF
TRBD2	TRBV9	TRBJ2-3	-	TGTGCCAGCAGCGCCCAAATGGGACTACTCACAGATACGCAGTATTTT	CASSAQMGLLTDTQYF
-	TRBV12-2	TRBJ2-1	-	TGTGCAAGTCGCTTAGCAGCGGGAGATCCGGGTGAGCAGTTCTTC	CASRLAAGDPGEQFF
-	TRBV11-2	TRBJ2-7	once	TGTGCCAGCAGCTTATCCCGGAGCTCCTACGAGCAGTACTTC	CASSLSRSSYEQYF
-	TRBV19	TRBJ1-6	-	TGTGCCAGTAGAATGAGCTCCTATAATTCACCCCTCCACTTT	CASRMSSYNSPLHF
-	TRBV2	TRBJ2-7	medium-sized	TGTGCCAGCAGTGAAATGGGAGGAGGTATTTCCGAGCAGTACTTC	CASSEMGGGISEQYF
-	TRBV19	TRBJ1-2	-	TGTGCCAGTAGTAAAGGCGGAAGCTATGGCTACACCTTC	CASSKGGSYGYTF
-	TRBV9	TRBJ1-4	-	TGTGCCAGCAGCGCGCCGGCAGGGACTAATGAAAAACTGTTTTTT	CASSAPAGTNEKLFF
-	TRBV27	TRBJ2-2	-	TGTGCCAGCACCGCCCAGCGCCAAGGCACCGGGGAGCTGTTTTTT	CASTAQRQGTGELFF
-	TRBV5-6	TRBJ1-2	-	TGTGCCAGCAGCTTGGCGGAGGTGATCGGCTATGGCTACACCTTC	CASSLAEVIGYGYTF
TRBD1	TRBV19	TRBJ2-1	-	TGTGCCAGTAGTAATGGACAGGGGGGTTACAATGAGCAGTTCTTC	CASSNGQGGYNEQFF
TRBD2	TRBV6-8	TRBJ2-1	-	TGTGCCAGCAGTTTGGCGGGGGGAAAAAACCGGAGCTCCTACAATGAGCAGTTCTTC	CASSLAGGKNRSSYNEQFF
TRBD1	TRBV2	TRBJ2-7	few	TGTGCCAGCAAAAACCCCCCGGGACAGGTGAACTACGAGCAGTACTTC	CASKNPPGQVNYEQYF